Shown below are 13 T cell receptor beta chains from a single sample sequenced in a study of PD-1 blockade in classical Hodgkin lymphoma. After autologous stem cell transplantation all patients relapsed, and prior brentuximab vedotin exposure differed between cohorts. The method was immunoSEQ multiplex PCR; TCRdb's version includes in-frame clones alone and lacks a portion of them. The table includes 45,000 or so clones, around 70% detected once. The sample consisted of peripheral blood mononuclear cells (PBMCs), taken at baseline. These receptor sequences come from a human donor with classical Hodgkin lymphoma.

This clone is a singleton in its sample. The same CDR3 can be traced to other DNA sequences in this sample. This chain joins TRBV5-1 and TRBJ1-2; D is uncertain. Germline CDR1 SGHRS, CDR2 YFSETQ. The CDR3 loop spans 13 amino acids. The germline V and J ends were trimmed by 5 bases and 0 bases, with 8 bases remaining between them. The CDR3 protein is CASRREANYGYTF. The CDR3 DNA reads TGCGCCAGCAGGCGGGAAGCTAACTATGGCTACACCTTC.

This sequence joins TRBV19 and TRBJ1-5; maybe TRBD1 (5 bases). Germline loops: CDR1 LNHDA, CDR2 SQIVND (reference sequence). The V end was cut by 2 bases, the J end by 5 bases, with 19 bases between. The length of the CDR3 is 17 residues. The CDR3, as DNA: TGTGCCAGTAGTATATATCCACCTCGGGGCGCCCATCAGCCCCAGCATTTT. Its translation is CASSIYPPRGAHQPQHF.

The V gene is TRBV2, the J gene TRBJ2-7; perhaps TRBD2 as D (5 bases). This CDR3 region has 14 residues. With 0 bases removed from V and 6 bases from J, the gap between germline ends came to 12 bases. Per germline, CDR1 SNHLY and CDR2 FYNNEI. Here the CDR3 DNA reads TGTGCCAGCAGTGAAGCGCGAGGGCTCGGCGAGCAGTACTTC. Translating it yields CASSEARGLGEQYF.

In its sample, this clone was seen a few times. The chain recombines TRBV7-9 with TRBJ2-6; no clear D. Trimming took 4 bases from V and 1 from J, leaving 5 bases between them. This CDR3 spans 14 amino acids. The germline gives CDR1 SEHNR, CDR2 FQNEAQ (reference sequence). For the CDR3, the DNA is TGTGCCAGCAGCTGGGCGTCTGGGGCCAACGTCCTGACTTTC. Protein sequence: CASSWASGANVLTF.

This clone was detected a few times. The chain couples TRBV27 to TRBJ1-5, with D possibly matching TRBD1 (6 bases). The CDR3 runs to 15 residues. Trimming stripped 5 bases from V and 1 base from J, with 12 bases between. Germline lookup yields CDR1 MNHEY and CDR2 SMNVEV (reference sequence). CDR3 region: CASSPGTISNQPQHF. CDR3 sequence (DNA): TGTGCCAGCAGTCCTGGGACAATAAGCAATCAGCCCCAGCATTTT.

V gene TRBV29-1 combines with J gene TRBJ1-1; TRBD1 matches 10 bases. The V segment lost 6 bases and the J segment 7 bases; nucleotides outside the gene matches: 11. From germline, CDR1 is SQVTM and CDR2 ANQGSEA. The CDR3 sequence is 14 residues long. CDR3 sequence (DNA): TGCAGCGTCGAACGAGGGACAGGGGATGGTGAAGCTTTCTTT. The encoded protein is CSVERGTGDGEAFF.

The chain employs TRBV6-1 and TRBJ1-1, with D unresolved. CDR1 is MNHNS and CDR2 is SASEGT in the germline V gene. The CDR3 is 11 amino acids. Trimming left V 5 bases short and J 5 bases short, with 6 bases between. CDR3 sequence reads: CASSYGTEAFF. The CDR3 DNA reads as TGTGCCAGCAGTTACGGGACTGAAGCTTTCTTT.

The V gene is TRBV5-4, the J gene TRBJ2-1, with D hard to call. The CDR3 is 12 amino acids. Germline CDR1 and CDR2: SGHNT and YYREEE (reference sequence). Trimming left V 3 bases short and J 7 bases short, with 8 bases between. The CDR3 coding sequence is TGTGCCAGCAGCTCGGGTCTTAATGAGCAGTTCTTC. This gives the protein CASSSGLNEQFF.

CDR3: CASIPGQGADTQYF. The DNA for the CDR3 is TGTGCCAGCATACCGGGACAGGGGGCAGATACGCAGTATTTT. The genes are TRBV11-1 and TRBJ2-3, with TRBD1 matching over 11 bases. Unmatched junction bases numbered 4, after V lost 7 bases and J lost 4 bases. The CDR3 contains 14 residues. Germline V lookup: CDR1 SGHAT, CDR2 FQDESV (reference sequence).

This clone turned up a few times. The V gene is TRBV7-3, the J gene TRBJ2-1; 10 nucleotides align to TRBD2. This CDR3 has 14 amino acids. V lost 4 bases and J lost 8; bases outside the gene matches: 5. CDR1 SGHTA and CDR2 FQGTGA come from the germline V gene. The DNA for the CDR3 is TGTGCCAGCAGCTCCAGCGGGGGGGCAGATGAGCAGTTCTTC. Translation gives CASSSSGGADEQFF. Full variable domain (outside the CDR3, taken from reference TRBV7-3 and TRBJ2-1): GAGVSQTPSNKVTEKGKYVELRCDPISGHTALYWYRQSLGQGPEFLIYFQGTGAADDSGLPNDRFFAVRPEGSVSTLKIQRTERGDSAVYLCASSSSGGADEQFFGPGTRLTVL.

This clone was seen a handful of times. DNA for the CDR3: TGCGCCAGCAGCCAAGTTCCCAGCAATAGCAATCAGCCCCAGCATTTT. It specifies CASSQVPSNSNQPQHF. V usage is TRBV4-1 and J usage is TRBJ1-5; the D is unclear. The CDR3 runs to 16 residues. In germline, CDR1 is MGHRA, CDR2 YSYEKL. The germline V and J ends were trimmed by 1 base and 0 bases, with 10 bases remaining between them.

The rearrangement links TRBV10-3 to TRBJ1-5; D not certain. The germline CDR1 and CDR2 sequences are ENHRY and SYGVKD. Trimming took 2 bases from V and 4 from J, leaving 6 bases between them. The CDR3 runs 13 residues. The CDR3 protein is CAISEEGNQPQHF. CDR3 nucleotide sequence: TGTGCCATCAGTGAGGAAGGAAATCAGCCCCAGCATTTT.

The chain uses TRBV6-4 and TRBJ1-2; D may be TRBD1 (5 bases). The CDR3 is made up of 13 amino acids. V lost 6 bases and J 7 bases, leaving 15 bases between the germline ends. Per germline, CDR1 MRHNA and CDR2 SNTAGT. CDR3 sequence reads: CASSLQGTSGYTF. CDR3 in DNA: TGTGCCAGCAGCCTTCAGGGTACTAGTGGCTACACCTTC.